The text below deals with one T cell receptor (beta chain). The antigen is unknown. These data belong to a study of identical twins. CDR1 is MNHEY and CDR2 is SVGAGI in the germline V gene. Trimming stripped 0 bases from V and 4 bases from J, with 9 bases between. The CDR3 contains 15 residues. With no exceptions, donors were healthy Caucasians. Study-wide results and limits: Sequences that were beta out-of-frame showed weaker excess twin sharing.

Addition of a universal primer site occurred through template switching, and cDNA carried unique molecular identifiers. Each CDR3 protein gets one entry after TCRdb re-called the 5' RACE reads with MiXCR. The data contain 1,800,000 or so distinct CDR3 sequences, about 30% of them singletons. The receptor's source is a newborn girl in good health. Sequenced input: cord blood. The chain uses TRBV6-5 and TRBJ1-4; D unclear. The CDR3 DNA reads TGTGCCAGCAGTTACTCTTCCGGGAGTAATGAAAAACTGTTTTTT. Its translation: CASSYSSGSNEKLFF.